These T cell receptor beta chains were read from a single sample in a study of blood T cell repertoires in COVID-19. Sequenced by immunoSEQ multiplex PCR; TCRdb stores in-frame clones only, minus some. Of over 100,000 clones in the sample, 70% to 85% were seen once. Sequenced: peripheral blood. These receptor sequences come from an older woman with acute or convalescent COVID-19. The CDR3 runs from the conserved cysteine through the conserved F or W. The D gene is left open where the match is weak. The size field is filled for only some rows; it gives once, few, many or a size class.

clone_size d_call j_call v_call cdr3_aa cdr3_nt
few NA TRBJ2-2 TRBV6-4 CASSDSGETGELFF TGTGCCAGCAGTGACTCAGGGGAAACCGGGGAGCTGTTTTTT
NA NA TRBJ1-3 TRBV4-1 CASSQVASLSGNTIYF TGCGCCAGCAGCCAAGTAGCGTCTCTCTCTGGAAACACCATATATTTT
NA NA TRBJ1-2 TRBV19 CASSISAGLYGYTF TGTGCCAGTAGTATTTCGGCGGGACTTTATGGCTACACCTTC
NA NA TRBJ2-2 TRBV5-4 CASSFRQSNTGELFF TGTGCCAGCAGCTTTAGACAGTCGAACACCGGGGAGCTGTTTTTT
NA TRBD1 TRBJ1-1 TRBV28 CASSNQGGPGTEAFF TGTGCCAGCAGTAATCAGGGGGGCCCGGGCACTGAAGCTTTCTTT
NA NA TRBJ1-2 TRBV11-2 CASSDYGNYGYTF TGTGCCAGCAGCGATTACGGGAACTATGGCTACACCTTC
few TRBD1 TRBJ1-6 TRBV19 CASSISRQGNSPLHF TGTGCCAGTAGTATCTCGAGACAGGGTAATTCACCCCTCCACTTT
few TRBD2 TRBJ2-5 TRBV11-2 CASSLGQWTSGGLETQYF TGTGCCAGCAGCTTAGGACAGTGGACTAGCGGGGGACTAGAGACCCAGTACTTC
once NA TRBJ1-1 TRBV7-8 CASSFDSRNTEAFF TGTGCCAGCAGCTTTGACAGTCGGAACACTGAAGCTTTCTTT
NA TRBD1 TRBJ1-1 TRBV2 CAKKRTGRNTEAFF TGTGCCAAGAAGAGGACAGGAAGGAACACTGAAGCTTTCTTT
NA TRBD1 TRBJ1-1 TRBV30 CAWSRQGFEAFF TGTGCCTGGAGTCGACAGGGTTTTGAAGCTTTCTTT
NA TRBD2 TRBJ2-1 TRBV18 CASSPGQGGYNEQFF TGTGCCAGCTCACCAGGGCAGGGAGGGTACAATGAGCAGTTCTTC
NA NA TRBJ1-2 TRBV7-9 CASSLAQGSGYTF TGTGCCAGCAGCTTAGCGCAGGGCAGTGGCTACACCTTC
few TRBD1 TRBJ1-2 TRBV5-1 CASSSRQGSSGGYTF TGCGCCAGCAGCTCCCGACAGGGGTCAAGTGGTGGCTACACCTTC
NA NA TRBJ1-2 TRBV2 CASTLGRTYGYTF TGTGCCAGCACTCTCGGACGGACATATGGCTACACCTTC
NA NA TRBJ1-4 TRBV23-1 CASSPTKTGGNEKLFF TGCGCCAGCAGTCCCACCAAGACAGGTGGTAATGAAAAACTGTTTTTT
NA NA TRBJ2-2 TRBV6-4 CASSTSPNTGELFF TGTGCCAGCAGTACTTCCCCGAACACCGGGGAGCTGTTTTTT
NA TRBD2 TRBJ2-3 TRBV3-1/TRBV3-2 CASSQVLRGNTDTQYF TGTGCCAGCAGCCAGGTGTTGCGGGGGAACACAGATACGCAGTATTTT
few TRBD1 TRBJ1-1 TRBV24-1 CATRAWTGTEAFF TGTGCCACCAGAGCTTGGACAGGGACTGAAGCTTTCTTT
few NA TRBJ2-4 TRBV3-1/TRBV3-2 CASSQEIAGVKNIQYF TGTGCCAGCAGCCAAGAAATTGCCGGGGTCAAAAACATTCAGTACTTC
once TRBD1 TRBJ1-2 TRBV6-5 CASSSGTGSNYGYTF TGTGCCAGCAGTTCCGGGACAGGGTCTAACTATGGCTACACCTTC
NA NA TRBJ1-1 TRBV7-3 CASSLGGLDTEAFF TGTGCCAGCAGCTTAGGAGGGCTCGACACTGAAGCTTTCTTT
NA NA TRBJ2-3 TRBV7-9 CASSSGSRTDTQYF TGTGCCAGCAGCTCCGGGTCTCGCACAGATACGCAGTATTTT
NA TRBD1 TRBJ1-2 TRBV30 CAWSGTGTNYGYTF TGTGCCTGGAGCGGGACAGGGACTAACTATGGCTACACCTTC
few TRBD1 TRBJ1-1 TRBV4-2 CASSQATGTVNTEAFF TGTGCCAGCAGCCAAGCAACCGGGACAGTGAACACTGAAGCTTTCTTT
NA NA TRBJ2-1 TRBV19 CASSIQGNEQFF TGTGCCAGTAGTATACAGGGGAACGAGCAGTTCTTC
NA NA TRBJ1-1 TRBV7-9 CASSLLGQNTEAFF TGTGCCAGCAGCTTGCTGGGGCAGAACACTGAAGCTTTCTTT
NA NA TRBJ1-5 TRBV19 CASSIGGGGGAQHF TGTGCCAGTAGTATTGGGGGGGGCGGGGGAGCCCAGCATTTT
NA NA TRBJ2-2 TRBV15 CATSREGGRVNTGELFF TGTGCCACCAGCAGAGAAGGGGGAAGGGTTAACACCGGGGAGCTGTTTTTT
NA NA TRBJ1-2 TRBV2 CASSDRQSNYGYTF TGTGCCAGCAGTGACCGACAGTCAAACTATGGCTACACCTTC
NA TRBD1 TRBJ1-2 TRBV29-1 CSVAQGEYGYTF TGCAGCGTAGCGCAGGGGGAGTATGGCTACACCTTC
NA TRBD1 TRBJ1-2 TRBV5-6 CASMVTGPSRGYTF TGTGCCAGCATGGTGACAGGGCCATCGAGGGGCTACACCTTC
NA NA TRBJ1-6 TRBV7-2 CASSYQGNSPLHF TGTGCCAGCAGCTATCAGGGAAATTCACCCCTCCACTTT
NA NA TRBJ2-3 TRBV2 CASSEGLGYTDTQYF TGTGCCAGCAGTGAAGGACTCGGATACACAGATACGCAGTATTTT
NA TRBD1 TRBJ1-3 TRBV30 CAWEDRGLGNTIYF TGTGCCTGGGAGGACAGGGGACTTGGAAACACCATATATTTT
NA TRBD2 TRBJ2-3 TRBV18 CASSIREELSTDTQYF TGTGCCAGCTCAATACGGGAGGAATTAAGCACAGATACGCAGTATTTT
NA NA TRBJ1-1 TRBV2 CASSFLKTGNTEAFF TGTGCCAGCAGTTTTCTAAAAACAGGGAACACTGAAGCTTTCTTT
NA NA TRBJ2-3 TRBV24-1 CATAGAFTDTQYF TGTGCCACTGCGGGGGCCTTCACAGATACGCAGTATTTT
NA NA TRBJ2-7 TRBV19 CATGQYYEQYF TGTGCCACTGGACAATACTACGAGCAGTACTTC
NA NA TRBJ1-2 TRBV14 CASSAWAGNPYGYTF TGTGCCAGCAGCGCGTGGGCCGGAAACCCTTATGGCTACACCTTC
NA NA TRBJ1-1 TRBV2 CASSERGIMNTEAFF TGTGCCAGCAGTGAACGGGGAATCATGAACACTGAAGCTTTCTTT
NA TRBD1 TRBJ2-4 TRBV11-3 CASSTRTGSGRNIQYF TGTGCCAGCAGCACCAGGACAGGGTCAGGAAGAAACATTCAGTACTTC
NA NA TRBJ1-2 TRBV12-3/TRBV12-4 CASSFALGGYTF TGTGCCAGCAGTTTTGCGCTTGGTGGCTACACCTTC
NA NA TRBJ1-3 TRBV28 CASSLYRVAGNTIYF TGTGCCAGCAGTTTATACAGGGTGGCCGGAAACACCATATATTTT
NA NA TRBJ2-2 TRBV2 CASRRQLNTGELFF TGTGCCAGCAGGAGGCAATTGAACACCGGGGAGCTGTTTTTT
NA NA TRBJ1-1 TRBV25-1 CASSEFGGGTEAFF TGTGCCAGCAGTGAATTCGGGGGAGGCACTGAAGCTTTCTTT
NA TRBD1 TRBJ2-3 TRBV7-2 CASSLQGAKVDTQYF TGTGCCAGCAGCTTACAGGGGGCGAAGGTGGATACGCAGTATTTT
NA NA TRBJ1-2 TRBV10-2 CASSEPFQDTSNYGYTF TGCGCCAGCAGTGAGCCTTTCCAAGACACTTCTAACTATGGCTACACCTTC
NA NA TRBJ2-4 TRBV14 CASSQLGPKGIQYF TGTGCCAGCAGCCAATTGGGGCCCAAAGGGATTCAGTACTTC
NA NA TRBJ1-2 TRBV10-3 CAISTSPGLRDRSYGYTF TGTGCCATCAGTACCTCGCCAGGCCTCCGAGACCGATCCTATGGCTACACCTTC